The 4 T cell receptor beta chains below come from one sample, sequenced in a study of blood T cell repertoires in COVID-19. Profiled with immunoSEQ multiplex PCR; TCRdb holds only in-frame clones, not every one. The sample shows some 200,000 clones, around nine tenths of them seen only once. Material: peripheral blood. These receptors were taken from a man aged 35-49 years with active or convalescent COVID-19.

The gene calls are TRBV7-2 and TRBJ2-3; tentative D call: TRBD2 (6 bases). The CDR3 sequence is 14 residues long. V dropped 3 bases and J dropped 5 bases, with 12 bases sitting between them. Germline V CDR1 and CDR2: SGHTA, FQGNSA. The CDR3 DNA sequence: TGTGCCAGCAGCTTTGGCGGGAACAAAGATACGCAGTATTTT. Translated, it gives CASSFGGNKDTQYF. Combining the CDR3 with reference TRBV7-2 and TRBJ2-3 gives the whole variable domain GAGVSQSPSNKVTEKGKDVELRCDPISGHTALYWYRQSLGQGLEFLIYFQGNSAPDKSGLPSDRFSAERTGGSVSTLTIQRTQQEDSAVYLCASSFGGNKDTQYFGPGTRLTVL.

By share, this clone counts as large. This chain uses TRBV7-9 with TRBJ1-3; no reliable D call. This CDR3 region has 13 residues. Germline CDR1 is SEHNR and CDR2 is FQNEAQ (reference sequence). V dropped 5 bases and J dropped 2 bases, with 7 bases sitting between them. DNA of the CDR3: TGTGCCAGCAGCCCCTCGGCTGGAAACACCATATATTTT. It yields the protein CASSPSAGNTIYF.

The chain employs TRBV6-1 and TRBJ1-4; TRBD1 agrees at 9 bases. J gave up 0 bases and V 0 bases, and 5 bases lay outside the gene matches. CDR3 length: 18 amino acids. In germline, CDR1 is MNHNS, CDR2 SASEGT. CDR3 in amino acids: CASSEALRQGATNEKLFF. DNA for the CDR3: TGTGCCAGCAGTGAAGCGCTTCGACAGGGGGCAACTAATGAAAAACTGTTTTTT.

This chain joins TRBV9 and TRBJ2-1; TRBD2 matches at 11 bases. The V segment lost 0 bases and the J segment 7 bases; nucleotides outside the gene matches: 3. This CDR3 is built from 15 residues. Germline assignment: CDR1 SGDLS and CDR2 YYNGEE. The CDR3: CASSVVAGGLNEQFF. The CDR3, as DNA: TGTGCCAGCAGCGTAGTAGCGGGGGGGCTGAATGAGCAGTTCTTC.